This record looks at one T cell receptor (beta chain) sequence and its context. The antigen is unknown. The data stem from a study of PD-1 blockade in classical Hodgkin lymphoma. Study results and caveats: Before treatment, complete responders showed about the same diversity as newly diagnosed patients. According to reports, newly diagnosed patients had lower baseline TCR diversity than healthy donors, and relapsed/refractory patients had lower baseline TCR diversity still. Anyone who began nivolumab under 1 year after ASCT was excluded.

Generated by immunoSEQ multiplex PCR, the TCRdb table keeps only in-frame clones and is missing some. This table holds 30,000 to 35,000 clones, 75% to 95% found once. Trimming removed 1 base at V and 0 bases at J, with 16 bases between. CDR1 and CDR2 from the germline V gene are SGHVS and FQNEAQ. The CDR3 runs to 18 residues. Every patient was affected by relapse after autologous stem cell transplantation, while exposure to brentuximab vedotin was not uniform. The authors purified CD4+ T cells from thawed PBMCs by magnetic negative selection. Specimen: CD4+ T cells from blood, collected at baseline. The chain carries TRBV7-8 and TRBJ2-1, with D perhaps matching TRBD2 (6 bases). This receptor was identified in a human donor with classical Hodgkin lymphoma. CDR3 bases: TGTGCCAGCAGCTTAGGGCTAGCGCCGAAGAGCTCCTACAATGAGCAGTTCTTC. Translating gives CASSLGLAPKSSYNEQFF.